This T cell receptor (beta chain) came from a study of cytomegalovirus exposure and HLA in healthy donors. Notes on the study in general: A likely sequencing artifact accounted for one observed cluster of highly shared sequence variants. TCR beta chain V- and J-gene trimming was linked, in a later analysis, to a missense variant in DCLRE1C. Per a later analysis, 16,951 TCR beta sequences showed association with HLA alleles at 0.05 false discovery rate. Fewer N-insertions than the roughly 670-donor mean were reportedly shown by an Asian-associated ancestry cluster in a later analysis.

Remarks on this clone: What it binds is not known.

Germline-derived CDR1 and CDR2 are MNHEY and SMNVEV (reference sequence). V dropped 4 bases and J dropped 1 base, with 17 bases sitting between them. This CDR3 spans 17 amino acids. Both 60 Vbeta primers and 13 Jbeta primers went into the PCR. Profiling relied on immunoSEQ multiplex PCR, and the TCRdb table lists in-frame clones only, not all of them. In the table there are around 200,000 clones, roughly three quarters of which are singletons. The rearrangement joins TRBV27 to TRBJ1-5; D unresolved. The sequencing input was PBMCs. This receptor was taken from a male donor in good health and CMV-seronegative. CDR3 residues: CASSSRWEARSNQPQHF. The DNA for the CDR3 is TGTGCCAGCAGTTCCCGGTGGGAGGCCAGAAGCAATCAGCCCCAGCATTTT.